These T cell receptor beta chains were read from a single sample in a study of early T cells in non-severe SARS-CoV-2 infection. TCRdb analysed the 5' RACE reads with MiXCR anew, one entry per CDR3 protein. The repertoire includes 110,000 or so distinct CDR3 sequences, about an eighth of them detected once, and around 3% sits in the top ten. Sample: whole blood. The receptors shown here come from an adult who was a healthcare worker with PCR-confirmed SARS-CoV-2 infection or an uninfected control (not recorded which). Both conserved end residues are part of each CDR3. Each record gives: clone size, J gene, V gene, CDR3 protein. Size tells how often a clone was seen (once, few, many) or the class of an expanded clone, and some rows leave it out.

clone size: few; J gene: TRBJ2-2; V gene: TRBV29-1; CDR3 protein: CSVSGPRNTGELFF
clone size: .; J gene: TRBJ1-5; V gene: TRBV12-3/TRBV12-4; CDR3 protein: CASSLTGKWPTNQPQHF
clone size: .; J gene: TRBJ2-5; V gene: TRBV20-1; CDR3 protein: CSARESGRGETQYF
clone size: few; J gene: TRBJ2-1; V gene: TRBV28; CDR3 protein: CASSLPRERVRSYNEQFF
clone size: many; J gene: TRBJ1-2; V gene: TRBV2; CDR3 protein: CASSWPERYTF
clone size: .; J gene: TRBJ2-1; V gene: TRBV7-2; CDR3 protein: CASSLFPGSVLNEQFF
clone size: .; J gene: TRBJ2-1; V gene: TRBV9; CDR3 protein: CASSLTSGTYNEQFF
clone size: .; J gene: TRBJ1-6; V gene: TRBV11-2; CDR3 protein: CASSLVGFRGNSPLHF
clone size: .; J gene: TRBJ2-5; V gene: TRBV10-2; CDR3 protein: CASSEYAGQETQYF
clone size: few; J gene: TRBJ2-5; V gene: TRBV29-1; CDR3 protein: CSVVGLARVMTETQYF
clone size: many; J gene: TRBJ1-2; V gene: TRBV18; CDR3 protein: CASSPATGTDYGYTF
clone size: many; J gene: TRBJ2-5; V gene: TRBV12-3/TRBV12-4; CDR3 protein: CASSSLLAGGETQYF
clone size: .; J gene: TRBJ1-5; V gene: TRBV6-1; CDR3 protein: CASSESWGNQPQHF
clone size: .; J gene: TRBJ2-3; V gene: TRBV29-1; CDR3 protein: CSVPSGGFPPTDTQYF
clone size: .; J gene: TRBJ1-4; V gene: TRBV30; CDR3 protein: CAWSVDPRTREKLFF
clone size: .; J gene: TRBJ1-4; V gene: TRBV2; CDR3 protein: CASSERGPPLFF
clone size: many; J gene: TRBJ2-2; V gene: TRBV7-6; CDR3 protein: CASSRRGGGEATGELFF
clone size: few; J gene: TRBJ2-3; V gene: TRBV20-1; CDR3 protein: CSARRGYTDTQYF
clone size: many; J gene: TRBJ1-1; V gene: TRBV29-1; CDR3 protein: CSARGTGHTEAFF
clone size: .; J gene: TRBJ2-5; V gene: TRBV27; CDR3 protein: CATRPWTGGYQETQYF
clone size: .; J gene: TRBJ1-2; V gene: TRBV7-9; CDR3 protein: CASSLEGGTGNYGYTF
clone size: many; J gene: TRBJ2-2; V gene: TRBV20-1; CDR3 protein: CSARGRAGSPTGELFF
clone size: .; J gene: TRBJ2-5; V gene: TRBV15; CDR3 protein: CATSRDLGGEAPQETQYF
clone size: .; J gene: TRBJ1-5; V gene: TRBV2; CDR3 protein: CASMEGVSSNQPQHF
clone size: few; J gene: TRBJ1-4; V gene: TRBV7-6; CDR3 protein: CASSSGTGNEKLFF
clone size: few; J gene: TRBJ1-2; V gene: TRBV3-1; CDR3 protein: CASSQLGLSNYGYTF
clone size: .; J gene: TRBJ1-5; V gene: TRBV5-6; CDR3 protein: CASSLGQGKSNQPQHF
clone size: many; J gene: TRBJ1-1; V gene: TRBV9; CDR3 protein: CASSATVVGEAFF
clone size: many; J gene: TRBJ1-2; V gene: TRBV5-1; CDR3 protein: CASSSGLLPGSIGYTF